A single T cell receptor beta chain is shown here with its context. Its antigen remains unidentified. Unmatched junction bases numbered 11, after V lost 7 bases and J lost 0 bases. Germline V gene lookup returns CDR1 LNHDA and CDR2 SQIVND (reference sequence). This CDR3 has 17 residues. The sample comes from a study of Siglec-9 on CD8 T cells in melanoma. Overall study findings and caveats: An effector memory CD8+ T-cell subset seemingly accumulating in melanoma was reportedly marked and regulated by Siglec-9.

The protocol was immunoSEQ multiplex PCR, while the TCRdb copy is restricted to in-frame clones and leaves out a portion. The profile shows 30,000 to 45,000 clones, approximately 83% of them singletons. Source material: Siglec-9- CD8+ T cells sorted from blood. The sequence derives from a human donor in good health. The genes are TRBV19 and TRBJ2-1, with 8 nucleotides matching TRBD1. CDR3: CASIRTGRYDSYNEQFF. The DNA of the CDR3 is TGTGCCAGTATCCGGACAGGGCGGTATGACTCCTACAATGAGCAGTTCTTC.